The clone carrying this TCR beta chain has a handful of counts. A J-beta primer mix and a sample-barcoded 5' primer were used in a second PCR of about 7 to 12 cycles. TCRdb re-derived calls from the 5' RACE reads in MiXCR, one entry per CDR3 protein. The table lists fewer than 800,000 distinct CDR3 sequences, roughly 25% of them singletons. This record comes from a study of blood T cells in healthy people across ages. The sample was also reused in another study, on T cells of mothers and their children.

The sequence derives from a boy aged 5-17 years in good health. The sample consisted of blood.

The DNA for the CDR3 is TGTGCCAGCAGCTTCGAGGGACTCCAAGAGACCCAGTACTTC. The encoded protein is CASSFEGLQETQYF. The rearrangement joins TRBV7-2 to TRBJ2-5, with a tentative D call TRBD2 (6 bases). Germline CDR1 SGHTA, CDR2 FQGNSA. V shed 3 bases and J shed 1 base, with 9 bases lying between them. The CDR3 length is 14 residues.